Listed below are T cell receptor beta chains from one sample, sequenced in a study of early T cells in non-severe SARS-CoV-2 infection. MiXCR was run by TCRdb on the 5' RACE reads, yielding one entry per CDR3 protein. This sample has about 57,000 distinct CDR3 sequences, with 8.5% to 10% found just once. The specimen sequenced was whole blood. The receptors stem from an adult who was a healthcare worker with PCR-confirmed SARS-CoV-2 infection or an uninfected control (not recorded which). Each CDR3 is given with its conserved first and last residue. The D gene is left open where the match is weak. Clone sizes are given selectively: once, few, many, or a class where the clone is expanded.

clone_size | j_call | v_call | d_call | cdr3_aa | cdr3_nt
many | TRBJ2-3 | TRBV24-1 | NA | CATTTGSDTDTQYF | TGTGCCACGACCACCGGGAGTGACACAGATACGCAGTATTTT
NA | TRBJ2-2 | TRBV5-1 | NA | CASSWAGQTGELFF | TGCGCCAGCAGCTGGGCCGGGCAAACCGGGGAGCTGTTTTTT
many | TRBJ2-7 | TRBV6-2/TRBV6-3 | NA | CASSKLRTERSYEQYF | TGTGCCAGCAGTAAATTACGGACAGAACGCTCCTACGAGCAGTACTTC
many | TRBJ2-3 | TRBV2 | TRBD2 | CAGKPGLAGDTQYF | TGTGCCGGGAAACCGGGACTAGCGGGAGATACGCAGTATTTT
many | TRBJ1-5 | TRBV12-3/TRBV12-4 | TRBD1 | CASSLYSLGQGVSNQPQHF | TGTGCCAGCAGTTTATATTCTTTGGGGCAGGGGGTTAGCAATCAGCCCCAGCATTTT
NA | TRBJ1-2 | TRBV29-1 | NA | CSVRGTVPYGYTF | TGCAGCGTGAGGGGGACTGTTCCATACGGCTACACCTTC
many | TRBJ2-7 | TRBV29-1 | NA | CSVESAYEQYF | TGCAGCGTTGAATCGGCCTACGAGCAGTACTTC
many | TRBJ2-2 | TRBV10-3 | NA | CAISGDSRMNTGELFF | TGTGCCATCAGTGGGGATAGCCGGATGAACACCGGGGAGCTGTTTTTT
NA | TRBJ2-1 | TRBV11-1 | NA | CASSLSRLLYNEQFF | TGTGCCAGCAGCTTATCAAGGCTCCTTTACAATGAGCAGTTCTTC
many | TRBJ1-5 | TRBV3-1 | NA | CASSRADSNQPQHF | TGTGCCAGCAGCCGAGCGGATAGCAATCAGCCCCAGCATTTT
NA | TRBJ1-2 | TRBV20-1 | NA | CSAGKYQGYGYTF | TGCAGTGCGGGAAAGTACCAGGGCTATGGCTACACCTTC
many | TRBJ1-1 | TRBV6-4 | NA | CASSDSIGGVQVFF | TGTGCCAGCAGTGACTCGATCGGGGGTGTTCAAGTTTTCTTT
few | TRBJ2-5 | TRBV5-1 | NA | CASSFKRETQYF | TGCGCCAGCAGCTTTAAAAGGGAGACCCAGTACTTC
many | TRBJ1-4 | TRBV20-1 | NA | CSARDMIATNEKLFF | TGCAGTGCTAGAGATATGATTGCAACTAATGAAAAACTGTTTTTT
NA | TRBJ1-1 | TRBV7-9 | NA | CASSLDARTEAFF | TGTGCCAGCAGCCTCGACGCCAGGACTGAAGCTTTCTTT
many | TRBJ2-7 | TRBV20-1 | NA | CSAPEYPHYEQYF | TGCAGTGCCCCGGAGTACCCCCACTACGAGCAGTACTTC
few | TRBJ1-5 | TRBV5-5 | NA | CASSLWAGGDQPQHF | TGTGCCAGCAGCTTGTGGGCAGGAGGGGATCAGCCCCAGCATTTT
many | TRBJ1-1 | TRBV19 | NA | CASSIRSFVDNMNTEAFF | TGTGCCAGTAGTATCCGATCATTCGTTGACAACATGAACACTGAAGCTTTCTTT
many | TRBJ2-1 | TRBV7-3 | TRBD2 | CASSTAGLAVNEQFF | TGTGCCAGCAGCACGGCGGGACTAGCGGTTAATGAGCAGTTCTTC
NA | TRBJ2-3 | TRBV20-1 | NA | CSAGRGLSTDTQYF | TGCAGTGCTGGGAGGGGGCTAAGCACAGATACGCAGTATTTT
many | TRBJ1-2 | TRBV20-1 | NA | CSARDGRETGYGYTF | TGCAGTGCTAGAGATGGTCGGGAGACGGGCTATGGCTACACCTTC
many | TRBJ1-6 | TRBV27 | NA | CASSLPSPNSPLHF | TGTGCCAGCAGTTTGCCAAGCCCGAATTCACCCCTCCACTTT
few | TRBJ2-7 | TRBV12-3/TRBV12-4 | TRBD1 | CASSLGSRWDSSYEQYF | TGTGCCAGCAGTTTAGGGTCCCGTTGGGACAGCTCCTACGAGCAGTACTTC
many | TRBJ1-2 | TRBV7-2 | NA | CASSPQANYGYTF | TGTGCCAGCAGCCCCCAGGCTAACTATGGCTACACCTTC
NA | TRBJ1-1 | TRBV29-1 | NA | CSVFGDTEAFF | TGCAGCGTGTTCGGGGACACTGAAGCTTTCTTT
many | TRBJ2-3 | TRBV6-2/TRBV6-3 | TRBD2 | CASSWGTSGRWVTDTQYF | TGTGCCAGCAGTTGGGGGACTAGCGGGAGATGGGTTACAGATACGCAGTATTTT
few | TRBJ2-3 | TRBV18 | TRBD2 | CASSPRTSGSLGADTQYF | TGTGCCAGCTCACCACGGACTAGCGGGAGTTTAGGGGCAGATACGCAGTATTTT
NA | TRBJ2-1 | TRBV13 | NA | CASSWAGGYSNEQFF | TGTGCCAGCAGCTGGGCAGGAGGCTATTCCAATGAGCAGTTCTTC
NA | TRBJ2-6 | TRBV7-2 | NA | CASSLAFGTGANVLTF | TGTGCCAGCAGCTTAGCTTTTGGGACGGGGGCCAACGTCCTGACTTTC
few | TRBJ1-5 | TRBV20-1 | NA | CSAQAGSQHF | TGCAGTGCCCAGGCTGGGTCCCAGCATTTT
NA | TRBJ1-6 | TRBV6-6 | TRBD1 | CASRATGGRRNSPLHF | TGTGCCAGCAGAGCAACAGGGGGCCGTAGGAATTCACCCCTCCACTTT
few | TRBJ1-1 | TRBV29-1 | NA | CSVEWSVEAFF | TGCAGCGTTGAATGGTCAGTTGAAGCTTTCTTT
many | TRBJ2-5 | TRBV20-1 | TRBD2 | CSALLAGGETQYF | TGCAGTGCCCTACTAGCGGGAGGGGAGACCCAGTACTTC
few | TRBJ1-5 | TRBV6-1 | NA | CASSEQAGQNQPQHF | TGTGCCAGCAGTGAGCAGGCCGGACAGAATCAGCCCCAGCATTTT
few | TRBJ2-7 | TRBV7-2 | NA | CASSLRNGEQYF | TGTGCCAGCAGCTTAAGAAATGGGGAGCAGTACTTC